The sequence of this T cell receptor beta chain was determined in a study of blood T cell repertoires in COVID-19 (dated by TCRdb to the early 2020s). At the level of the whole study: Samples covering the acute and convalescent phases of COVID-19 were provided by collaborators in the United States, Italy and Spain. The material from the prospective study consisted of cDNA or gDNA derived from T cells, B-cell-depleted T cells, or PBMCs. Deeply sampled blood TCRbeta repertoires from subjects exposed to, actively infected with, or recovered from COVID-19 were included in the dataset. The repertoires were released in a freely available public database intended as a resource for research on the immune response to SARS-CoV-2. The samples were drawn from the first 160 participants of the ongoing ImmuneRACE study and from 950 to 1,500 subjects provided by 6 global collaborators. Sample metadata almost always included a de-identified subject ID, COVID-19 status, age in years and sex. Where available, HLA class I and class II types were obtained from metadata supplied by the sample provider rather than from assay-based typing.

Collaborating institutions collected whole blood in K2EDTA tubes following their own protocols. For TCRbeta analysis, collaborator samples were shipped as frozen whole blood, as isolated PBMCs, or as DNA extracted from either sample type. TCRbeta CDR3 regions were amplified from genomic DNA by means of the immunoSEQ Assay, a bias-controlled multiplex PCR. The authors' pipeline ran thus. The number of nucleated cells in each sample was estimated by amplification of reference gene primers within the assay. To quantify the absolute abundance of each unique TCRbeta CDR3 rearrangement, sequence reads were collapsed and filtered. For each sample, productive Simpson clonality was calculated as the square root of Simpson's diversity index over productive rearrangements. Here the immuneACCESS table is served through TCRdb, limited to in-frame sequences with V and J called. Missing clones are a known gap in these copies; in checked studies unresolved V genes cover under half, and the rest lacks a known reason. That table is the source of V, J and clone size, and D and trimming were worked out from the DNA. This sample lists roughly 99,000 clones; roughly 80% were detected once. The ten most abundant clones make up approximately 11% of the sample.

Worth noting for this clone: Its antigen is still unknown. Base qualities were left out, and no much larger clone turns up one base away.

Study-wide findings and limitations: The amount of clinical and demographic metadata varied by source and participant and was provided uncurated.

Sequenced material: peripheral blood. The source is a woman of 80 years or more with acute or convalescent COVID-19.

The CDR3 amino acid sequence is: CASSTGQGPIYEQYF. The DNA sequence is given as TGTGCCAGTAGTACTGGACAGGGGCCAATCTACGAGCAGTACTTC. The sequence joins TRBV19 to TRBJ2-7, and 9 junction bases match TRBD1. Germline trimming amounts to 4 bases on V and 3 bases on J, with 7 as the count of junction bases outside the gene matches. CDR1 LNHDA and CDR2 SQIVND were looked up in the germline V gene (reference sequence). Reading from cysteine to phenylalanine, the CDR3 counts 15 amino acids. Only the CDR3 DNA stays, 45 bases, in frame from base 1.